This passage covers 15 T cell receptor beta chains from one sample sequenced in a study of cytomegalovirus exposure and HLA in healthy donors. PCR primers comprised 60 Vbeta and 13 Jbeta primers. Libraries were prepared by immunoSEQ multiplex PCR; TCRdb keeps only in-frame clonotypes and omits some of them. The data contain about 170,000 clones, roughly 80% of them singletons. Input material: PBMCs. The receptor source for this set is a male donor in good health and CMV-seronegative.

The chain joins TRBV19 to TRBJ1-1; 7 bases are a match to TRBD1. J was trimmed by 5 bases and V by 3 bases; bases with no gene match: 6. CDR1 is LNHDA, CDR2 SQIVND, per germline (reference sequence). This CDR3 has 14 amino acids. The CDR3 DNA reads TGTGCCAGTAGTATGGACAGGTTAGGAACTGAAGCTTTCTTT. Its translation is CASSMDRLGTEAFF.

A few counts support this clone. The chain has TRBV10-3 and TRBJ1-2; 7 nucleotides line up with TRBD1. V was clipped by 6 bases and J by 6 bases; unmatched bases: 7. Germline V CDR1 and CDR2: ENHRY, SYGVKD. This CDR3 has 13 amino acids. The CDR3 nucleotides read TGTGCCATCAGCGCCACAGGGGTCGATGGCTACACCTTC. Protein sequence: CAISATGVDGYTF.

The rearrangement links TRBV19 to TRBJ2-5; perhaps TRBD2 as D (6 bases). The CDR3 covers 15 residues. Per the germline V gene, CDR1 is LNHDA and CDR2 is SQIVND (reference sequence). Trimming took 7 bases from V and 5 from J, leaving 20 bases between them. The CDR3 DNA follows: TGTGCCAGTAACAATCAGGACGGGAGTTGGGAGACCCAGTACTTC. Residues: CASNNQDGSWETQYF.

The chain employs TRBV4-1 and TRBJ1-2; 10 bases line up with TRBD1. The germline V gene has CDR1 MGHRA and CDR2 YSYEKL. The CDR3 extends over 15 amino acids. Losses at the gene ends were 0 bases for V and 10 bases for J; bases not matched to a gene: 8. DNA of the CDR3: TGCGCCAGCAGCCAAGATCCCGGGACAGGGGTGGCCTACACCTTC. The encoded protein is CASSQDPGTGVAYTF.

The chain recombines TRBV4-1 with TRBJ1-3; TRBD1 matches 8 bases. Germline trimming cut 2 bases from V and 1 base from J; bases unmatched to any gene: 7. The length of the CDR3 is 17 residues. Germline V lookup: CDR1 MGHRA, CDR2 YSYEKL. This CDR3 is CASSQYQGARSGNTIYF. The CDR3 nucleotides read TGCGCCAGCAGCCAATACCAGGGGGCCCGGTCTGGAAACACCATATATTTT.

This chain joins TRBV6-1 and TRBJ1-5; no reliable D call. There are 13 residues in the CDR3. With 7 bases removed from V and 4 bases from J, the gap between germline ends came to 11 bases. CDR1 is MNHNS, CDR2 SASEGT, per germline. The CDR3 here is CASIGRSNQPQHF. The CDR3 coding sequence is TGTGCCAGCATTGGCAGGTCGAATCAGCCCCAGCATTTT.

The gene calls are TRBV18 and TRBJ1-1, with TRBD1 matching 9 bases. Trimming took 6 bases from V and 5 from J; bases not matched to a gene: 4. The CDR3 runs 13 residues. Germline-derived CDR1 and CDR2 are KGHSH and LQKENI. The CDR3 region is CASSGQGKTEAFF. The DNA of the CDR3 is TGTGCCAGCTCGGGACAGGGAAAGACTGAAGCTTTCTTT.

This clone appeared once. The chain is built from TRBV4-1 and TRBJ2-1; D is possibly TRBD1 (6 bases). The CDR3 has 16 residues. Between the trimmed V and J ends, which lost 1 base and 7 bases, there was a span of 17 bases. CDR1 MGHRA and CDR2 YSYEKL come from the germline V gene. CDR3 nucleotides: TGCGCCAGCAGCCAAGCTTCGGGACACCGACGGAATGAGCAGTTCTTC. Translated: CASSQASGHRRNEQFF.

The CDR3 nucleotides read TGCAGCCATCCCCCAGGGGGCTCGAACACCGGGGAGCTGTTTTTT. Its protein is CSHPPGGSNTGELFF. The chain joins TRBV29-1 to TRBJ2-2; TRBD1 matches 8 bases. Looked up from germline, CDR1 is SQVTM and CDR2 is ANQGSEA. The CDR3 contains 15 residues. V trimming: 8 bases; J trimming: 0 bases; junction bases outside the gene matches: 8.

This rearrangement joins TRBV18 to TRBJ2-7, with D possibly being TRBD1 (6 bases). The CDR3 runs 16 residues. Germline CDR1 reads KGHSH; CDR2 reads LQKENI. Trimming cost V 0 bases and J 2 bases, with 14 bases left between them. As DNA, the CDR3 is TGTGCCAGCTCACCACCCTCGACGGGACAAGCCTACGAGCAGTACTTC. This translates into CASSPPSTGQAYEQYF. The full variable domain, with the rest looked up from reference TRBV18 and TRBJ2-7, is NAGVMQNPRHLVRRRGQEARLRCSPMKGHSHVYWYRQLPEEGLKFMVYLQKENIIDESGMPKERFSAEFPKEGPSILRIQQVVRGDSAAYFCASSPPSTGQAYEQYFGPGTRLTVT.

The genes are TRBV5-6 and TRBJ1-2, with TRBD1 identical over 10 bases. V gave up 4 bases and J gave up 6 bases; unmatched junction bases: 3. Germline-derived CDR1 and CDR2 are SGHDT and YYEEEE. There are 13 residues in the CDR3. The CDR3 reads CASSLGQGDGYTF. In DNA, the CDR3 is TGTGCCAGCAGCCTTGGACAGGGGGATGGCTACACCTTC.

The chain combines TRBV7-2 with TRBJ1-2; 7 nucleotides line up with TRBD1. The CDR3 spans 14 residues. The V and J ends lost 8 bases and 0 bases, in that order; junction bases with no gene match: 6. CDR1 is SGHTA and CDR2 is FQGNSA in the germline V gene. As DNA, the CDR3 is TGTGCCAGCCATCGGGACAGAGCTAACTATGGCTACACCTTC. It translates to CASHRDRANYGYTF.

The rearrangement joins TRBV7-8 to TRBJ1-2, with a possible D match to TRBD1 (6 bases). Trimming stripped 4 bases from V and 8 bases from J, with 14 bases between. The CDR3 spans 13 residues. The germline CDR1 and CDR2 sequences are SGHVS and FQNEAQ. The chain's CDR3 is CASSSIGGLGYTF. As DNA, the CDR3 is TGTGCCAGCAGCTCCATTGGGGGCCTCGGCTACACCTTC.

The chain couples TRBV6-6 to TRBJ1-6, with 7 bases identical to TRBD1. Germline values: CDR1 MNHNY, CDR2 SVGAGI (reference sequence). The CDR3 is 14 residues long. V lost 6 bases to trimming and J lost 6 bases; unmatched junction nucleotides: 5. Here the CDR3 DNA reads TGTGCCAGCAGCCTGGGACAGCTTAATTCACCCCTCCACTTT. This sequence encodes CASSLGQLNSPLHF.

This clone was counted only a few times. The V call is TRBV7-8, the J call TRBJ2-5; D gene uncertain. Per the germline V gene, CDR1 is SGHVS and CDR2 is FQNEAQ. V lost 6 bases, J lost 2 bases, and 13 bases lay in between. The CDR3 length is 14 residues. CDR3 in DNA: TGTGCCAGCAGGCCGGTCAAGAGACAAGAGACCCAGTACTTC. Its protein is CASRPVKRQETQYF.